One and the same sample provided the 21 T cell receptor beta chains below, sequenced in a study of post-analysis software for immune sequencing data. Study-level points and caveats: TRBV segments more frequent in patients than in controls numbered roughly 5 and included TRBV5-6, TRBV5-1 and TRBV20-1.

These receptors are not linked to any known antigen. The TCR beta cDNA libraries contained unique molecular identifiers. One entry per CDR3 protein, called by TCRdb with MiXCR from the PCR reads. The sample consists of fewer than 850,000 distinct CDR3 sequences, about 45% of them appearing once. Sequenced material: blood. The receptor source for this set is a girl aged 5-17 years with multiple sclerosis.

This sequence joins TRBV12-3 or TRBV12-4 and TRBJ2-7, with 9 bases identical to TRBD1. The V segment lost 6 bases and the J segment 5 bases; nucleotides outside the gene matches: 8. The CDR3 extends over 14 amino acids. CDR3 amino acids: CASSPYRTGDEQYF. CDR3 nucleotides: TGTGCCAGCAGCCCATACCGGACAGGGGACGAGCAGTACTTC.

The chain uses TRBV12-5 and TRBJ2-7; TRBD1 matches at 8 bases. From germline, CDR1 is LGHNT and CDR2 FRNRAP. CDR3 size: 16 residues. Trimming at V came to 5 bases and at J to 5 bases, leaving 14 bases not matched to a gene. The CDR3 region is CASGITPTGDGNEQYF. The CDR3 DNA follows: TGTGCTAGTGGTATCACCCCGACAGGGGACGGGAACGAGCAGTACTTC.

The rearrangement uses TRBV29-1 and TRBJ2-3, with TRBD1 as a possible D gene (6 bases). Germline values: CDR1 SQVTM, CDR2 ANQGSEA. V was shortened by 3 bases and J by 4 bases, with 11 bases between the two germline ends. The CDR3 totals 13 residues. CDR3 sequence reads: CSVEARGPDTQYF. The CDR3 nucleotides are TGCAGCGTTGAGGCCAGGGGCCCAGATACGCAGTATTTT.

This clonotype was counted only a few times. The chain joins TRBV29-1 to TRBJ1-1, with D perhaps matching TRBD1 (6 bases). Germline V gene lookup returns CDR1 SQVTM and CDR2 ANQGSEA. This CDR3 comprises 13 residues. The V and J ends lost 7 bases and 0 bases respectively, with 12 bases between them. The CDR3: CSGVRGMNTEAFF. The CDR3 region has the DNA TGCAGCGGGGTGAGGGGGATGAACACTGAAGCTTTCTTT.

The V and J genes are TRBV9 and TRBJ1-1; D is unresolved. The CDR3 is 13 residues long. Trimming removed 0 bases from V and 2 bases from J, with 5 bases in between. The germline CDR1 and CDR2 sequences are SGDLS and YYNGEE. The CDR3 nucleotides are TGTGCCAGCAGCGTAGAAGGAAACACTGAAGCTTTCTTT. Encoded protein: CASSVEGNTEAFF.

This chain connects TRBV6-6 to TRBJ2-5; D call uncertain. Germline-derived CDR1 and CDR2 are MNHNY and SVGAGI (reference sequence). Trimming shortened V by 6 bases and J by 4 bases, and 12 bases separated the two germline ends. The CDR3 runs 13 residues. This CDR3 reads CASRYDTGETQYF. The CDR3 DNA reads TGTGCCAGCAGATATGACACGGGAGAGACCCAGTACTTC.

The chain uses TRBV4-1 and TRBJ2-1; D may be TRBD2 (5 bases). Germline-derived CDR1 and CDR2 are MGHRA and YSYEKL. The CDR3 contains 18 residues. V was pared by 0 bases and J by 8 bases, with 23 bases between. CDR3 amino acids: CASSQDLPGKWFGDEQFF. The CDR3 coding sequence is TGCGCCAGCAGCCAAGATTTACCCGGGAAGTGGTTCGGGGATGAGCAGTTCTTC.

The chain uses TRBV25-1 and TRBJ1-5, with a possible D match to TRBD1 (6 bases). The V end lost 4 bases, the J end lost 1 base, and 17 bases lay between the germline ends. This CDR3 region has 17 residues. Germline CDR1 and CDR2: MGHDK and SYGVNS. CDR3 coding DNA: TGTGCCAGCAGTGGGGGGCACAGGGTTAAGAGCAATCAGCCCCAGCATTTT. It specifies CASSGGHRVKSNQPQHF.

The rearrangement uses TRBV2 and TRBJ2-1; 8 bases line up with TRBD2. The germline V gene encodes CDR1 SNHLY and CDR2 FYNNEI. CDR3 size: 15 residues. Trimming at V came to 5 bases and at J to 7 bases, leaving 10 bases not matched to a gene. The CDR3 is CASSTWAGGGNEQFF. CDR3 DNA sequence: TGTGCCAGCAGTACATGGGCGGGAGGAGGGAATGAGCAGTTCTTC.

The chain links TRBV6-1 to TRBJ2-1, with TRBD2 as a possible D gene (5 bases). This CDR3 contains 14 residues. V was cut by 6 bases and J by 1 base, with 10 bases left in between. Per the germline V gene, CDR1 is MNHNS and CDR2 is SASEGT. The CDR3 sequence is CASSGLESYNEQFF. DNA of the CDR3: TGTGCCAGCAGCGGACTCGAATCCTACAATGAGCAGTTCTTC.

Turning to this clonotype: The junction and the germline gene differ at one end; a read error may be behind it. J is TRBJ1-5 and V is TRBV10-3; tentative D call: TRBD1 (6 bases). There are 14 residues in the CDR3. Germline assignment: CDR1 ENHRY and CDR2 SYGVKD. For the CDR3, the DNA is TGTGTCATCAGGGATGGGGCAGGGGCCCAGCCCCAGCATTTT. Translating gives CVIRDGAGAQPQHF.

The CDR3 DNA reads TGTGCCAGCAGTTTATCGCCCGGGACCTACGAGCAGTACTTC. Residues: CASSLSPGTYEQYF. This chain uses TRBV12-3 or TRBV12-4 with TRBJ2-7; possible D gene TRBD2, 5 bases. The germline V and J ends were trimmed by 2 bases and 2 bases, with 10 bases remaining between them. The CDR3 contains 14 residues.

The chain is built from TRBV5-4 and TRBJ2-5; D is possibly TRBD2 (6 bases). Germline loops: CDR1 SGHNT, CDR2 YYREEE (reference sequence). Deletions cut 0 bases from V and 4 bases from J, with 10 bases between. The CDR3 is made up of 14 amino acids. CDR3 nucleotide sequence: TGTGCCAGCAGCTTGGGACTCGGGGGAGAGACCCAGTACTTC. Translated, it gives CASSLGLGGETQYF.

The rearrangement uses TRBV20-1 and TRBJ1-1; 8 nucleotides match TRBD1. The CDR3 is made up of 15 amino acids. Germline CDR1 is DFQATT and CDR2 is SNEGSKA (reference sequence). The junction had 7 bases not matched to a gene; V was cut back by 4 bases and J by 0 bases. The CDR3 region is CSAKSSRGLNTEAFF. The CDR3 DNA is TGCAGTGCTAAGTCGTCCAGGGGGCTGAACACTGAAGCTTTCTTT.

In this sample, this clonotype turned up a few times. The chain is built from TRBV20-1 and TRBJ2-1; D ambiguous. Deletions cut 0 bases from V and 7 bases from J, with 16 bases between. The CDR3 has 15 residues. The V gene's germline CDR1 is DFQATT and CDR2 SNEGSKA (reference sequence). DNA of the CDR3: TGCAGTGCTAGAGATTACGCCTCTTTGGGGAATGAGCAGTTCTTC. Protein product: CSARDYASLGNEQFF.

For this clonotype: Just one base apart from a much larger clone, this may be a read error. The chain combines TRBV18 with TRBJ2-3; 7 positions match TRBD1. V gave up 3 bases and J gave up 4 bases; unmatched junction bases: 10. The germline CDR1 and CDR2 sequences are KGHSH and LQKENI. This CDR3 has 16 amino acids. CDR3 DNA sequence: TGTGCCAGCTCACCCAAGGACAGGAAACTCGCAGATACGCAGTATTTT. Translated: CASSPKDRKLADTQYF.

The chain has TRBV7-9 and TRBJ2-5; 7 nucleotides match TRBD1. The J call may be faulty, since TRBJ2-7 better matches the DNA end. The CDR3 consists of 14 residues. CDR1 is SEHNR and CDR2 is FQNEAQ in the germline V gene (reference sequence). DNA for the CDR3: TGTGCCAGCAGCTCGCCCGGGACAGACTACGAGCAGTACTTC. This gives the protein CASSSPGTDYEQYF.

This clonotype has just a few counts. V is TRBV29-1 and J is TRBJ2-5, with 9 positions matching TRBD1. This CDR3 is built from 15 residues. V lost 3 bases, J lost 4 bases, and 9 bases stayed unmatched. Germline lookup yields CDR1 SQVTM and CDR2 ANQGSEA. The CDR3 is CSVDRKGQGSETQYF. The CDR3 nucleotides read TGCAGCGTTGATCGAAAGGGACAGGGATCAGAGACCCAGTACTTC.

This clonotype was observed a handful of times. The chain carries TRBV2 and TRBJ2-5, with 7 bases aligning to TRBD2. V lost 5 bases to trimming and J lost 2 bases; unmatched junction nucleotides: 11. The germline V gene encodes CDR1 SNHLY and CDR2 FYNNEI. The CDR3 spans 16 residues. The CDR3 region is CASSPFSGGGQETQYF. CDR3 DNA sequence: TGTGCCAGCAGTCCATTCTCGGGGGGTGGTCAAGAGACCCAGTACTTC.

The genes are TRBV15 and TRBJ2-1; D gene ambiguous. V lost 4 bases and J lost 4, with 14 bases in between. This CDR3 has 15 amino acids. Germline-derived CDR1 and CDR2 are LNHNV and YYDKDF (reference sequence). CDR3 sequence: CATSTDPRPYNEQFF. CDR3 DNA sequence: TGTGCCACCAGCACGGACCCGCGACCGTACAATGAGCAGTTCTTC.

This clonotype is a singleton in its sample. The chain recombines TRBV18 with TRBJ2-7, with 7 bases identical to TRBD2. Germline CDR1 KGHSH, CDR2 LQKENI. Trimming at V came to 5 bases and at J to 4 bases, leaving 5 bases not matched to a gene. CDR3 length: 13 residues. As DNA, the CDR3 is TGTGCCAGCTCAGCGGGAGTACGGTACGAGCAGTACTTC. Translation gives CASSAGVRYEQYF. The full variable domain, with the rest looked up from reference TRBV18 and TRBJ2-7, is NAGVMQNPRHLVRRRGQEARLRCSPMKGHSHVYWYRQLPEEGLKFMVYLQKENIIDESGMPKERFSAEFPKEGPSILRIQQVVRGDSAAYFCASSAGVRYEQYFGPGTRLTVT.